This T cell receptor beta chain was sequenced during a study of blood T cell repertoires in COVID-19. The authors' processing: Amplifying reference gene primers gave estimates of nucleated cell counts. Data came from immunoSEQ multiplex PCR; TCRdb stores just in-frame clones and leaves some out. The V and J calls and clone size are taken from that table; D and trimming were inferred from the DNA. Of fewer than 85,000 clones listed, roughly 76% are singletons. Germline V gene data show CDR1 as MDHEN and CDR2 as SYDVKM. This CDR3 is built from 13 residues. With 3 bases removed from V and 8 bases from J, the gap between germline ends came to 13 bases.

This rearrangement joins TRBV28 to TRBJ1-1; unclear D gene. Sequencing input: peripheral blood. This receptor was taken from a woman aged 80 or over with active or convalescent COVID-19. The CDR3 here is CASSFLDRREAFF. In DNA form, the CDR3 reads TGTGCCAGCAGTTTTTTAGATCGCCGAGAAGCTTTCTTT.